This T cell receptor (beta chain) was identified in a study of CD8 T cells in Susac syndrome. Roughly 0.5 to 1 ug RNA was reverse transcribed with random hexamers. A single record per CDR3 protein comes from TCRdb applying MiXCR to the immunoSEQ multiplex PCR reads. The sample holds hundreds of thousands of distinct CDR3 sequences, 90% to 96% seen once. V shed 7 bases, J shed 5 bases, and the junction held 11 bases outside the gene matches. Germline assignment: CDR1 MDHEN and CDR2 SYDVKM. The CDR3 contains 16 residues. V and J are TRBV28 and TRBJ1-3; 10 bases are shared with TRBD1. The receptor comes from a human donor with Susac syndrome. Sequencing was done on a sample of CD4+ T cells from PBMCs. In nucleotides, the CDR3 is TGTGCCAGCAACATCCACGGGACAGGGGCCAGAAACACCATATATTTT. Protein product: CASNIHGTGARNTIYF.